This note documents a single TCR beta chain sequence. V was trimmed by 4 bases and J by 4 bases, leaving 16 bases between them. The CDR3 is made up of 15 amino acids. Germline loops: CDR1 SGHDT, CDR2 YYEEEE. Extraction of RNA preceded its reverse transcription into cDNA, which served as the sequencing template. Data came from immunoSEQ multiplex PCR; TCRdb stores just in-frame clones and leaves some out. Of around 160,000 clones listed, over 80% were seen once; the top ten hold less than 15%. The record originates from a study of CD8+ T cells in alopecia areata. The clonotype was recovered from a human donor with alopecia areata. The chain joins TRBV5-6 to TRBJ2-3; weak D call: TRBD1 (6 bases). This material consisted of CD8+ T cells sorted from blood, taken at week 0. The CDR3 region has the DNA TGTGCCAGCAGCCCAGACACAGGGAAGGCAGATACGCAGTATTTT. Translating it yields CASSPDTGKADTQYF.